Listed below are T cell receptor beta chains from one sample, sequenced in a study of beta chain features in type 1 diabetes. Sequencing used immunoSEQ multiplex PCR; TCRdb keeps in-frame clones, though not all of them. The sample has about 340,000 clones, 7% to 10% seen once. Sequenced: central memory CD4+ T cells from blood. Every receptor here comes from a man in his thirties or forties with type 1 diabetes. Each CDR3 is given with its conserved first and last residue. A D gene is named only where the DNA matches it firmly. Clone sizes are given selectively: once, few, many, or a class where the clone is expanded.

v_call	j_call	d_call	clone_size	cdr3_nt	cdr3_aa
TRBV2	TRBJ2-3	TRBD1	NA	TGTGCCAGCGGAGGGACAGGGGGCACAGATACGCAGTATTTT	CASGGTGGTDTQYF
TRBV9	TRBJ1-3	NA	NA	TGTGCCAGCAGCGTAGGAGAGGGGACCGGAAACACCATATATTTT	CASSVGEGTGNTIYF
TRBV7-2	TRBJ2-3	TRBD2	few	TGTGCCAGCAGCACTAGCGCCAGCACAGATACGCAGTATTTT	CASSTSASTDTQYF
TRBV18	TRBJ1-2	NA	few	TGTGCCAGCTCACATGACGGGAACTATGGCTACACCTTC	CASSHDGNYGYTF
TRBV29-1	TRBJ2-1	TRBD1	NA	TGCAGCGCTGGGACGACAGGGAACGTTGAGCAGTTCTTC	CSAGTTGNVEQFF
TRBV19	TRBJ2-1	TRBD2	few	TGTGCCAGTCGGGGGGACTATAACAATGAGCAGTTCTTC	CASRGDYNNEQFF
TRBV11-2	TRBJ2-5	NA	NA	TGTGCCAGCAGCTTAGATCTTGCAGGTCAAGAGACCCAGTACTTC	CASSLDLAGQETQYF
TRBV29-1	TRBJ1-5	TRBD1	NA	TGCAGCGTCGCTGACAGGGGGCTGGATCAGCCCCAGCATTTT	CSVADRGLDQPQHF
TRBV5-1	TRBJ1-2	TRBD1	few	TGCGCCAGCAGCTTGGGCAGGGGGCGCGAAGCCTATGGCTACACCTTC	CASSLGRGREAYGYTF
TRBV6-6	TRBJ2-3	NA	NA	TGTGCCAGCAGCCGATCTGGGCGGGCACCCACAGATACGCAGTATTTT	CASSRSGRAPTDTQYF
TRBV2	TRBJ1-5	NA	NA	TGTGCCACCTCCGGAAGGGATCAGCCCCAGCATTTT	CATSGRDQPQHF
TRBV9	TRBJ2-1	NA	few	TGTGCCAGCAGCGGCAGGGTGGTGACCGTTAATGAGCAGTTCTTC	CASSGRVVTVNEQFF
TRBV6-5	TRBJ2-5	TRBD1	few	TGTGCCAGCAGTTATAACAGGGGTGGAGAGACCCAGTACTTC	CASSYNRGGETQYF
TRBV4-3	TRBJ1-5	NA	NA	TGCGCCAGCAGCCAAGATCTGAGTAGGGGGTCCCTCGGTCAGCCCCAGCATTTT	CASSQDLSRGSLGQPQHF
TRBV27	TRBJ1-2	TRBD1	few	TGTGCCAGCAGTTTAGTCAGAGGGGGCGGCTACACCTTC	CASSLVRGGGYTF
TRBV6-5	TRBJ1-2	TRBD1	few	TGTGCCAGCAGTTACGACAGGGGCTATGGCTACACCTTC	CASSYDRGYGYTF
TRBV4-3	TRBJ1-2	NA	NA	TGCGCCAGCAGTCCGAGCAGGGACTATGGCTACACCTTC	CASSPSRDYGYTF
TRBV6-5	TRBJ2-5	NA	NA	TGTGCCAGCAGGCGACAAGAGACCCAGTACTTC	CASRRQETQYF
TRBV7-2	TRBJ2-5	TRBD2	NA	TGTGCCAGCAGCCCGGGACTAGCGGGGGGCGGGGAGACCCAGTACTTC	CASSPGLAGGGETQYF
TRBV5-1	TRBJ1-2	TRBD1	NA	TGCGCCAGCAGCTCCGAAGGGGGCATCTATGGCTACACCTTC	CASSSEGGIYGYTF
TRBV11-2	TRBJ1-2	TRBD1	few	TGTGCCAGCAGCCTAGGGACAGACTATGGCTACACCTTC	CASSLGTDYGYTF
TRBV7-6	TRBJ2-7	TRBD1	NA	TGTGCCAGCAGCCCGGGGGCCGGGACAGGGGTACGGGAGCAGTACTTC	CASSPGAGTGVREQYF
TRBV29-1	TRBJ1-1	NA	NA	TGCAGCGTTGAAGGGGGGACGAACACTGAAGCTTTCTTT	CSVEGGTNTEAFF
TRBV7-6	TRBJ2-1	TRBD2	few	TGTGCCAGCAGCTTGACGGGGGGGCCCGATGAGCAGTTCTTC	CASSLTGGPDEQFF
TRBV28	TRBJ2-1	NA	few	TGTGCCAGCAGTTTTCAGGACGGTTCCATCTTC	CASSFQDGSIF
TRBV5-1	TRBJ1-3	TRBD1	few	TGCGCCAGCAGCATCCAGACAGGGGCTGGAAACACCATATATTTT	CASSIQTGAGNTIYF
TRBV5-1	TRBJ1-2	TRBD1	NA	TGCGCCAGCAGCGCCGGACAGGGTGGCAATGGCTACACCTTC	CASSAGQGGNGYTF
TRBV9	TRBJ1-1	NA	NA	TGTGCCAGCAGCGTAGACAGGGTGTCAGCTGAAGCTTTCTTT	CASSVDRVSAEAFF
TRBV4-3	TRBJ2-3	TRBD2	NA	TGCGCCAGCAGCCAAGATATGGGACTAGCAGATACGCAGTATTTT	CASSQDMGLADTQYF
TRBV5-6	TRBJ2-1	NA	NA	TGTGCCAGCAGCTTGGGTCAGGCGATTTACAATGAGCAGTTCTTC	CASSLGQAIYNEQFF
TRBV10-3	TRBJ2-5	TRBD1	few	TGTGCCATCAGCCCGACAGGGAGAGAGACCCAGTACTTC	CAISPTGRETQYF
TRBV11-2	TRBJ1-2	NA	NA	TGTGCCAGCAGCCGGACCAAGCGTGGCTACACCTTC	CASSRTKRGYTF
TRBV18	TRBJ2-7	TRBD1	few	TGTGCCAGCTCTTTGACAGGGGGATCCTACGAGCAGTACTTC	CASSLTGGSYEQYF
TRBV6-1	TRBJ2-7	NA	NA	TGTGCCAGCAGTGAAGGGGAAGGGGCCTACGAGCAGTACTTC	CASSEGEGAYEQYF
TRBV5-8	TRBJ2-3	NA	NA	TGTGCCAGCAGCCCCCTGGCGGGGAGCACAGATACGCAGTATTTT	CASSPLAGSTDTQYF
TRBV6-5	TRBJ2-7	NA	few	TGTGCCAGCAGGGGATACTCCTACGAGCAGTACTTC	CASRGYSYEQYF
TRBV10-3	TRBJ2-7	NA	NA	TGTGCCATCAGTGAGTCTATGGGGTTCGAGCAGTACTTC	CAISESMGFEQYF
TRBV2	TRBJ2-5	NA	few	TGTGCCAGCAGTGAGGGGGGGCGTCGGGAGACCCAGTACTTC	CASSEGGRRETQYF
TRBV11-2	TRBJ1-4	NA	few	TGTGCCAGCAGCTTGGAGGAGAGGGGCGAAAAACTGTTTTTT	CASSLEERGEKLFF
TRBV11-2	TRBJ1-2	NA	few	TGTGCCAGCAGCTTAGATTCCGGGCCCCACTATGGCTACACCTTC	CASSLDSGPHYGYTF
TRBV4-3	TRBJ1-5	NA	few	TGCGCCAGCAGCCAAGATTGGCGGGCCCCCGGTCAGCCCCAGCATTTT	CASSQDWRAPGQPQHF
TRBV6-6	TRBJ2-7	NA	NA	TGTGCCAGCAGGGCAGGATCCTACGAGCAGTACTTC	CASRAGSYEQYF
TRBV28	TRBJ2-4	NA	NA	TGTGCCAGCAGCCAGGGGCCCGAGGACATTCAGTACTTC	CASSQGPEDIQYF
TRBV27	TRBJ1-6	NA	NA	TGTGCCAGCAGTTTATCGTTTAACAGATCACCCCTCCACTTT	CASSLSFNRSPLHF
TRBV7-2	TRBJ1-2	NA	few	TGTGCCAGCAGAACAAGTGTCACCACTGCCTATGGCTACACCTTC	CASRTSVTTAYGYTF
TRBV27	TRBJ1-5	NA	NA	TGTGCCAGCAGTTTATCAGCATATCAGCCCCAGCATTTT	CASSLSAYQPQHF
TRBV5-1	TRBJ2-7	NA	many	TGCGCCAGCAGCCCGCAACTCCAGAACGTGGGGGTAGAGCAGTACTTC	CASSPQLQNVGVEQYF
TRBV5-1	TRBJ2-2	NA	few	TGCGCCAGCAGCTGGCAGGGAGCCGGGGAGCTGTTTTTT	CASSWQGAGELFF
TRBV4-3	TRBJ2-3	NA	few	TGCGCCAGCAGCCATGAGATCGGGGGTAGCACAGATACGCAGTATTTT	CASSHEIGGSTDTQYF
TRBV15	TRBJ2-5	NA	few	TGTGCCACCAGCAGACCGTCGGGGTCCGGAGAGACCCAGTACTTC	CATSRPSGSGETQYF
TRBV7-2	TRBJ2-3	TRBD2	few	TGTGCCAGCCACATCGGGGGGGCCTCAGATACGCAGTATTTT	CASHIGGASDTQYF
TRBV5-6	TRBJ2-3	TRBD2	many	TGTGCCAGCAGCTTGGGGACTAGTAGTGCAGATACGCAGTATTTT	CASSLGTSSADTQYF
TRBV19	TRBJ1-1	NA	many	TGTGCCAGTAGTATGATAGAGGGTGGGAACACTGAAGCTTTCTTT	CASSMIEGGNTEAFF
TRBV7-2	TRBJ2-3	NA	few	TGTGCCAGCAGCTTGGGACTCGGTCCAGATACGCAGTATTTT	CASSLGLGPDTQYF
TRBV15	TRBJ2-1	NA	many	TGTGCCACCAGCAGAGCCTACAATGAGCAGTTCTTC	CATSRAYNEQFF
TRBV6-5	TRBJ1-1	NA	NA	TGTGCCAGCAGTTACGTCAGGGTGAACACTGAAGCTTTCTTT	CASSYVRVNTEAFF
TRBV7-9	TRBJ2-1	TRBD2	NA	TGTGCCAGCAGCTTAGGCGGGGGGATCTCCTACAATGAGCAGTTCTTC	CASSLGGGISYNEQFF
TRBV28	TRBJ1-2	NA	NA	TGTGCCAGCTCCCGGGGTGGCTACACCTTC	CASSRGGYTF
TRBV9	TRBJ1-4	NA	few	TGTGCCAGCAGCGTCTCACTGACAACTAATGAAAAACTGTTTTTT	CASSVSLTTNEKLFF